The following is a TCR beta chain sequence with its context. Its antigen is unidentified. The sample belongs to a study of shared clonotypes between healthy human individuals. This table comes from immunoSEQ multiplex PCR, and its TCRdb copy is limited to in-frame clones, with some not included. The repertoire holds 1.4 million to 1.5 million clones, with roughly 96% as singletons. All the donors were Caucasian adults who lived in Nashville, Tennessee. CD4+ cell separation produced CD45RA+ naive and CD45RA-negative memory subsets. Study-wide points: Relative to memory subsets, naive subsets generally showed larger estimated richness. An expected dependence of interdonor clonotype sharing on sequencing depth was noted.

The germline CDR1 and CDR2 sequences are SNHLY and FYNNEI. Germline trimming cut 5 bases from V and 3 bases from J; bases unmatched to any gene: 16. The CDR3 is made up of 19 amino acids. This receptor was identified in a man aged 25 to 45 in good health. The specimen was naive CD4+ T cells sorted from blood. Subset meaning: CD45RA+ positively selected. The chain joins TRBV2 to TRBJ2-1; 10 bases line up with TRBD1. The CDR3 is CASSTPGQGSKVSYNEQFF. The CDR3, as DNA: TGTGCCAGCAGTACACCGGGACAGGGGTCTAAAGTAAGCTACAATGAGCAGTTCTTC.